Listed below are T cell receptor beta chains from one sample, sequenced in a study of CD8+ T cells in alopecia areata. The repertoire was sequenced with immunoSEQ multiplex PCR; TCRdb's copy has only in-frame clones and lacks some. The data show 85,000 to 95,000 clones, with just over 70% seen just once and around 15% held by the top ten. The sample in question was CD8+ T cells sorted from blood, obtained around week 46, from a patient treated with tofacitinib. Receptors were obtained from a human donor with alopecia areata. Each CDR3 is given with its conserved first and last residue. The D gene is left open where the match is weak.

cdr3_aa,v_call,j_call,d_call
CASSLLSGANVLTF,TRBV27,TRBJ2-6,-
CAWDRLNTEAFF,TRBV30,TRBJ1-1,-
CASLPFADTQYF,TRBV2,TRBJ2-3,-
CAWSGGSTDTQYF,TRBV30,TRBJ2-3,-
CASSVGTIDNAQFF,TRBV6-5,TRBJ2-1,TRBD2
CASRSLGLPQETQYF,TRBV7-6,TRBJ2-5,-
CASSFTMNTEAFF,TRBV14,TRBJ1-1,-
CSVYGSQWDEKLFF,TRBV29-1,TRBJ1-4,-
CASSLSPDSSYEQYF,TRBV6-5,TRBJ2-7,-
CAWRTGAEAFF,TRBV30,TRBJ1-1,-
CASSLGGTHSPLHF,TRBV13,TRBJ1-6,-
CSVDQGGSSYEQYF,TRBV29-1,TRBJ2-7,-
CASSRDRGTYEQYF,TRBV2,TRBJ2-7,TRBD1
CASSLIKTGGFNEQFF,TRBV23-1,TRBJ2-1,TRBD1
CASSLAGTWDRGPLDTQYF,TRBV7-6,TRBJ2-3,TRBD1
CASSMPPGGSYNEQFF,TRBV19,TRBJ2-1,-